These T cell receptor beta chains were read from a single sample in a study of T-cell memory formation after mild COVID-19. MiXCR, run by TCRdb on the 5' RACE reads, gives a single entry per CDR3 protein. Of approximately 230,000 distinct CDR3 sequences in the sample, about 17% were seen once. The sequenced material came from PBMCs or a T cell subset sorted from them (not recorded which). These receptors all stem from a young man who had mild COVID-19 (a few samples of this study predate the infection). Cell type and time point are not known. CDR3s include the opening cysteine and the closing phenylalanine or tryptophan. Rows give clone size only sometimes, using once, few, many, or a class for an expanded clone.

cdr3_aa: CASREHWTDTQYF; j_call: TRBJ2-3; clone_size: -; v_call: TRBV5-1; cdr3_length: 13
cdr3_aa: CASSKGNGYTF; j_call: TRBJ1-2; clone_size: few; v_call: TRBV27; cdr3_length: 11
cdr3_aa: CASTPQADSPLHF; j_call: TRBJ1-6; clone_size: few; v_call: TRBV7-2; cdr3_length: 13
cdr3_aa: CASSQLGANVLTF; j_call: TRBJ2-6; clone_size: few; v_call: TRBV4-3; cdr3_length: 13
cdr3_aa: CSAPLAGSNIQYF; j_call: TRBJ2-4; clone_size: -; v_call: TRBV20-1; cdr3_length: 13
cdr3_aa: CSAFLAGVYNEQFF; j_call: TRBJ2-1; clone_size: few; v_call: TRBV20-1; cdr3_length: 14
cdr3_aa: CASSDIVQNDEQFF; j_call: TRBJ2-1; clone_size: -; v_call: TRBV10-2; cdr3_length: 14
cdr3_aa: CASSLSVGYGYTF; j_call: TRBJ1-2; clone_size: -; v_call: TRBV5-1; cdr3_length: 13
cdr3_aa: CASSYVRGGTDTQYF; j_call: TRBJ2-3; clone_size: few; v_call: TRBV6-2/TRBV6-3; cdr3_length: 15
cdr3_aa: CASRQENYGYTF; j_call: TRBJ1-2; clone_size: -; v_call: TRBV7-9; cdr3_length: 12
cdr3_aa: CATSQTGLANTEAFF; j_call: TRBJ1-1; clone_size: few; v_call: TRBV24-1; cdr3_length: 15
cdr3_aa: CASSSTAGSYEQYF; j_call: TRBJ2-7; clone_size: many; v_call: TRBV7-2; cdr3_length: 14
cdr3_aa: CSARVGGGSSTDTQYF; j_call: TRBJ2-3; clone_size: few; v_call: TRBV20-1; cdr3_length: 16
cdr3_aa: CASSLGGRSLRQPQHF; j_call: TRBJ1-5; clone_size: -; v_call: TRBV7-8; cdr3_length: 16
cdr3_aa: CASSLAWTEDQPQHF; j_call: TRBJ1-5; clone_size: few; v_call: TRBV7-8; cdr3_length: 15
cdr3_aa: CASRPGTGFNEQYF; j_call: TRBJ2-7; clone_size: -; v_call: TRBV6-2/TRBV6-3; cdr3_length: 14